This TCR beta chain was sequenced in a study of beta chain features in type 1 diabetes. Overall study results and limits: Moderate but significant shortening of TCRB CDR3s was recorded in all four CD4+ subsets from Type 1 diabetes patients.

The CDR3 totals 13 residues. Trimming stripped 5 bases from V and 0 bases from J, with 5 bases between. From germline, CDR1 is SGHDN and CDR2 FVKESK. Sorted populations all had greater than 95% purity. Concerning this clone itself: What it recognizes is unknown.

All of the isolated RNA was reverse transcribed, so expressed TCRB transcripts were sequenced. Sequencing used immunoSEQ multiplex PCR; TCRdb keeps in-frame clones, though not all of them. The table shows 350,000 to 450,000 clones, with 10% to 15% occurring only once. The rearrangement links TRBV14 to TRBJ1-3; D is ambiguous. This TCR was sampled from a woman aged 18-35 years with type 1 diabetes. The sample consisted of naive CD4+ T cells from blood. CDR3 nucleotides: TGTGCCAGCAGCAGCACCTCTGGAAACACCATATATTTT. It yields the protein CASSSTSGNTIYF.